A selection of T cell receptor beta chains follows, all from one sample in a study of T cells in Graves' hyperthyroidism and ophthalmopathy. TCRdb independently ran MiXCR on the multiplex PCR reads; one entry per CDR3 protein. This sample yields over 120,000 distinct CDR3 sequences, of which roughly 23% are seen a single time; around two thirds belongs to the top ten. Sequencing was carried out using blood. Receptors were obtained from a woman aged 45-60 years with Graves' hyperthyroidism that later progressed to Graves' ophthalmopathy. CDR3s include the opening cysteine and the closing phenylalanine or tryptophan. The D gene is left open where the match is weak. Clone size is given for some rows only: seen once, a few or many times, or a class if the clone is expanded.

CDR3 protein | CDR3 DNA | D gene | J gene | V gene | clone size
CASSYSRDDGQPQHF | TGTGCCAGCAGTTACTCCAGGGATGATGGACAGCCCCAGCATTTT | . | TRBJ1-5 | TRBV6-5 | few
CASRGGSLATSTDTQYF | TGTGCCAGCAGGGGAGGGTCGCTAGCGACTAGCACAGATACGCAGTATTTT | TRBD2 | TRBJ2-3 | TRBV6-1 | .
CASSAGQPNYGYTF | TGTGCCAGCAGCGCGGGACAGCCCAACTATGGCTACACCTTC | TRBD1 | TRBJ1-2 | TRBV3-1 | many
CASTLSPRAGNTIYF | TGTGCCAGCACCTTGAGTCCTCGGGCTGGAAACACCATATATTTT | . | TRBJ1-3 | TRBV28 | .
CATQTPDREAGELFF | TGTGCCACCCAAACCCCAGACAGGGAGGCCGGGGAGCTGTTTTTT | . | TRBJ2-2 | TRBV24-1 | .
CSARRASGGYNEQFF | TGCAGTGCTAGGAGGGCTAGCGGGGGCTACAATGAGCAGTTCTTC | TRBD2 | TRBJ2-1 | TRBV20-1 | many
CASSRTSGDNEQFF | TGTGCCAGCAGCAGGACTAGCGGAGACAATGAGCAGTTCTTC | TRBD2 | TRBJ2-1 | TRBV5-8 | .
CASTRQGSPNYGYTF | TGTGCCAGCACCCGACAGGGGTCCCCTAACTATGGCTACACCTTC | TRBD1 | TRBJ1-2 | TRBV28 | many
CASSLEAGQPQHF | TGTGCCAGCAGCTTAGAGGCCGGCCAGCCCCAGCATTTT | . | TRBJ1-5 | TRBV7-9 | few
CASSEVNSGSGETQYF | TGTGCCAGCAGTGAAGTGAATTCCGGGAGTGGAGAGACCCAGTACTTC | . | TRBJ2-5 | TRBV6-1 | many
CASSYPREEDNTEAFF | TGTGCCAGCAGTTACCCCAGGGAGGAGGATAACACTGAAGCTTTCTTT | . | TRBJ1-1 | TRBV6-2/TRBV6-3 | .
CSVDLEERNEQFF | TGCAGCGTTGATCTTGAGGAGCGCAATGAGCAGTTCTTC | . | TRBJ2-1 | TRBV29-1 | .
CASSPKPGAGNTEAFF | TGTGCCAGCAGTCCCAAACCGGGGGCTGGGAACACTGAAGCTTTCTTT | . | TRBJ1-1 | TRBV28 | .
CASSLVGGDGEQFF | TGCGCCAGCAGCTTGGTTGGGGGGGATGGTGAGCAGTTCTTC | TRBD2 | TRBJ2-1 | TRBV5-1 | many
CASRQTGTNSPLHF | TGTGCCAGCAGACAGACAGGGACCAATTCACCCCTCCACTTT | TRBD1 | TRBJ1-6 | TRBV6-1 | few
CAWSVLLAGGEEQFF | TGTGCCTGGAGTGTACTACTAGCGGGAGGAGAGGAGCAGTTCTTC | TRBD2 | TRBJ2-1 | TRBV30 | many
CASSSLGEQYF | TGTGCCAGCAGTTCGTTAGGCGAGCAGTACTTC | . | TRBJ2-7 | TRBV28 | many
CASQWVGSNQPQHF | TGTGCCAGCCAATGGGTCGGCAGCAATCAGCCCCAGCATTTT | . | TRBJ1-5 | TRBV6-1 | .
CASNQAPLQEQYF | TGTGCCAGCAACCAGGCGCCACTTCAGGAGCAGTACTTC | . | TRBJ2-7 | TRBV14 | few
CSARDIGAGGEDTQYF | TGCAGTGCTAGAGATATTGGAGCGGGAGGGGAAGATACGCAGTATTTT | TRBD2 | TRBJ2-3 | TRBV20-1 | .
CSVLTGRTEAFF | TGCAGCGTCTTGACAGGACGGACTGAAGCTTTCTTT | . | TRBJ1-1 | TRBV29-1 | many
CASRRGTSGRADTQYF | TGTGCCAGCAGACGTGGGACTAGCGGGAGGGCAGATACGCAGTATTTT | TRBD2 | TRBJ2-3 | TRBV6-1 | many
CASSPDRDLTDTQYF | TGTGCCAGCAGCCCAGACAGGGACCTCACAGATACGCAGTATTTT | TRBD1 | TRBJ2-3 | TRBV7-8 | many